The source of this T cell receptor (beta chain) is a study of T-cell memory formation after mild COVID-19. The CDR3 has 18 amino acids. V was pared by 2 bases and J by 4 bases, with 12 bases of the junction left unmatched. Germline V gene sequence: CDR1 SNHLY, CDR2 FYNNEI. TCRdb redid the calling of the 5' RACE reads with MiXCR, one entry per CDR3 protein. The table lists around 200,000 distinct CDR3 sequences, about 22% of them singletons. The rearrangement uses TRBV2 and TRBJ1-5; TRBD1 aligns across 9 bases. The sequencing sample was made of PBMCs or a T cell subset sorted from them (not recorded which). The TCR sequence derives from an adult woman who had mild COVID-19 (a few samples of this study predate the infection). Cell type and time point are not known. In DNA, the CDR3 is TGTGCCAGCAGTGAAACCCAATCCGGGACAGGGTGGAATCAGCCCCAGCATTTT. This translates into CASSETQSGTGWNQPQHF.